Sequencing of this T cell receptor beta chain was carried out in a study of blood T cell repertoires in COVID-19. Overall study context: The United States, Italy and Spain supplied acute and convalescent COVID-19 samples. The analysed material was cDNA or gDNA that came from T cells, B-cell-depleted T cells, or PBMCs.

J was trimmed by 7 bases and V by 0 bases; bases with no gene match: 3. This CDR3 is 14 amino acids long. Germline CDR1 reads GTSNPN; CDR2 reads SVGIG (reference sequence). Original processing notes: Cell counts per sample came from amplifying reference gene primers. Generated by immunoSEQ multiplex PCR, the TCRdb table keeps only in-frame clones and is missing some. V and J calls and clone size are those listed in that table; D and trimming were worked out from the DNA. The table shows around 100,000 clones, with 82% occurring only once. The rearrangement uses TRBV30 and TRBJ1-4; TRBD1 matches 9 bases. The sequencing input was peripheral blood. The source of this sequence is a man in his 70s with acute or convalescent COVID-19. This CDR3 reads CAWSVGQGSEKLFF. The CDR3 region has the DNA TGTGCCTGGAGTGTCGGACAGGGGAGTGAAAAACTGTTTTTT.